The entry below describes one T cell receptor (beta chain). Its specificity is not known. MiXCR, applied by TCRdb to the 5' RACE reads, yields one record per CDR3 protein. The table includes approximately 290,000 distinct CDR3 sequences, around 8% detected once. The data stem from a study of T-cell memory formation after mild COVID-19. The overall study: TCR clustering was largely donor specific.

Overall study findings and caveats: CD4/CD8 balance characterized clones contracting day 15 to 85, and CD4+ skew characterized later expanders.

The germline V gene has CDR1 LNHDA and CDR2 SQIVND (reference sequence). The CDR3 is 14 amino acids. The germline V and J ends were trimmed by 8 bases and 1 base, with 12 bases remaining between them. The source of this sequence is a man in his late teens or twenties who had mild COVID-19 (a few samples of this study predate the infection). Cell type and time point are not known. The sequenced sample consisted of PBMCs or a T cell subset sorted from them (not recorded which). This chain connects TRBV19 to TRBJ2-1; D unresolved. The CDR3 bases are TGTGCCAGTGAGCCATTTCGGTCCTACAATGAGCAGTTCTTC. Translating it yields CASEPFRSYNEQFF.